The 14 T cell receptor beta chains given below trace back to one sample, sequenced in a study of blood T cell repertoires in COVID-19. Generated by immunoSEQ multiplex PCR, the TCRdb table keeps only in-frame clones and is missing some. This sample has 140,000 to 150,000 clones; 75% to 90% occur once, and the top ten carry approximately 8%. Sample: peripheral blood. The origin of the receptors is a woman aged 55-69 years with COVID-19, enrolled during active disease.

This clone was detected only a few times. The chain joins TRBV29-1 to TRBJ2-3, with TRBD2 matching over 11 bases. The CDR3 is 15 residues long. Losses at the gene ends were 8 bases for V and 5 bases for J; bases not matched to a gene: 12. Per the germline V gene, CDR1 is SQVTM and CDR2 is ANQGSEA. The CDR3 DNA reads TGCAGCCATTCCAATAGCGGGGGGGCCGAAGATACGCAGTATTTT. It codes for CSHSNSGGAEDTQYF.

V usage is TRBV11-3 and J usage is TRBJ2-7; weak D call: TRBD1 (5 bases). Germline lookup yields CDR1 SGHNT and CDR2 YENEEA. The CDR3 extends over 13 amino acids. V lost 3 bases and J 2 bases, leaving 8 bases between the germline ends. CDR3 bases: TGTGCCAGCAGCTTTCAGGGTACCTACGAGCAGTACTTC. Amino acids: CASSFQGTYEQYF.

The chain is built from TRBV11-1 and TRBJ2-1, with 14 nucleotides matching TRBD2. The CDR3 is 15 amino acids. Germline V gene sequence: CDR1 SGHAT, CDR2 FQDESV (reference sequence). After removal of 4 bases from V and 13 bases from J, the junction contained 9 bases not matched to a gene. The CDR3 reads CASSSSGTSGGPQFF. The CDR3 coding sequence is TGTGCCAGCAGCTCCTCCGGGACTAGCGGGGGCCCTCAGTTCTTC.

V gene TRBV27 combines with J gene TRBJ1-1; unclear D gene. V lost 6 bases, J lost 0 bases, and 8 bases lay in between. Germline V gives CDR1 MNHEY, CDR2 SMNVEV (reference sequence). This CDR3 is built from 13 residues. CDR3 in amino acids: CASSLSVNTEAFF. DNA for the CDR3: TGTGCCAGCAGCCTGTCGGTGAACACTGAAGCTTTCTTT.

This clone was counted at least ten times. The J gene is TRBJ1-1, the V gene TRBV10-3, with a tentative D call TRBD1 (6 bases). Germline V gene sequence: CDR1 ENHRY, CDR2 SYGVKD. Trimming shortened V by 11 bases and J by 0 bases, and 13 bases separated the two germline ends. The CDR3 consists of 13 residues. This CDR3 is CAGRTDMNTEAFF. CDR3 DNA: TGTGCCGGAAGGACAGACATGAACACTGAAGCTTTCTTT.

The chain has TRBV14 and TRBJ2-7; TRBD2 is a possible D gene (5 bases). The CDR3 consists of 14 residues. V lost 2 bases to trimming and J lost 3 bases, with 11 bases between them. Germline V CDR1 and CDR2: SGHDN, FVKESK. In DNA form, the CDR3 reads TGTGCCAGCAGCCAATTCGACGGGGACTACGAGCAGTACTTC. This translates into CASSQFDGDYEQYF.

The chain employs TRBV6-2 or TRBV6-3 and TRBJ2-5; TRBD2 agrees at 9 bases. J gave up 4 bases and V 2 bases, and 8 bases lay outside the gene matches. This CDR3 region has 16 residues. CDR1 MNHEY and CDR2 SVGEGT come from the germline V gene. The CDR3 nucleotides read TGTGCCAGCAGTTACGGCGGCGGGGGGGACACAGAGACCCAGTACTTC. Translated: CASSYGGGGDTETQYF.

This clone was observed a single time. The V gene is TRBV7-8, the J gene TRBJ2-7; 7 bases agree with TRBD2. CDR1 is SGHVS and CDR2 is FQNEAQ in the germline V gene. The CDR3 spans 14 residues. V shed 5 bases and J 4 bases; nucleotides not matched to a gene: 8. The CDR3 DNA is TGTGCCAGCAGCCCCCCGGGGGGATATTACGAGCAGTACTTC. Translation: CASSPPGGYYEQYF.

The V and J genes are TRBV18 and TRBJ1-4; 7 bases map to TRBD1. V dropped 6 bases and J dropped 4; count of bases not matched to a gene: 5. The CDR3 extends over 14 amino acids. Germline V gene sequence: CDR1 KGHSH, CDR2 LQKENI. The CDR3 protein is CASSQQGNNEKLFF. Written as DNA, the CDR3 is TGTGCCAGCTCCCAACAGGGGAATAATGAAAAACTGTTTTTT.

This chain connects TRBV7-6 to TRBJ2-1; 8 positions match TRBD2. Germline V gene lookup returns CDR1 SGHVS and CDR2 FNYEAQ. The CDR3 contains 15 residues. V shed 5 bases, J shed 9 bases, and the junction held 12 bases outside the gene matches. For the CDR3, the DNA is TGTGCCAGCAGCGGAGGCCAGCGGGGGAGGGTTGAGCAGTTCTTC. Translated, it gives CASSGGQRGRVEQFF.

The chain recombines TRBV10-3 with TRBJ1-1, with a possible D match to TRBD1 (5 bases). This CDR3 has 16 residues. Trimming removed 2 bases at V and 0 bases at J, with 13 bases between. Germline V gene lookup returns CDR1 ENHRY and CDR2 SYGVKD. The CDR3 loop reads CAISEAGGVVNTEAFF. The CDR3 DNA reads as TGTGCCATCAGTGAGGCGGGAGGGGTGGTGAACACTGAAGCTTTCTTT.

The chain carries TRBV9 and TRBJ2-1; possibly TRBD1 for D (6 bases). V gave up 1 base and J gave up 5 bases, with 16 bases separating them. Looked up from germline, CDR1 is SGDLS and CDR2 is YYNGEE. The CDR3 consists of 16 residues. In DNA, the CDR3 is TGTGCCAGCAGCGTAACGACAGGCCTGGGGAACAATGAGCAGTTCTTC. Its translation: CASSVTTGLGNNEQFF.

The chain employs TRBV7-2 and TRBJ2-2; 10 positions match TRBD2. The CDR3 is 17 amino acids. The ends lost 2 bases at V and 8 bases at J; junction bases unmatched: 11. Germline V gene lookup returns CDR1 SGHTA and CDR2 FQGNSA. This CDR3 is CASSLRSLAGASGELFF. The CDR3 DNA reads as TGTGCCAGCAGCTTAAGATCCCTAGCGGGGGCATCTGGGGAGCTGTTTTTT.

CDR3 sequence: CASSLTGGTIYEQYF. CDR3 DNA sequence: TGTGCCAGCAGCTTAACGGGAGGGACAATCTACGAGCAGTACTTC. The chain recombines TRBV7-3 with TRBJ2-7, with D tentatively TRBD2 (7 bases). This CDR3 spans 15 amino acids. Germline loops: CDR1 SGHTA, CDR2 FQGTGA. Trimming stripped 0 bases from V and 3 bases from J, with 12 bases between.